A single sample is the source of the 10 T cell receptor beta chains below, sequenced in a study of T-cell memory formation after mild COVID-19. From the 5' RACE reads, TCRdb called clonotypes with MiXCR, one entry per CDR3 protein. This repertoire shows approximately 99,000 distinct CDR3 sequences, 15% to 20% found once; its top ten account for approximately 5.5%. Sequencing was performed on PBMCs or a T cell subset sorted from them (not recorded which). These receptors were taken from a man aged 18-30 years who had mild COVID-19 (a few samples of this study predate the infection). Cell type and time point are not known.

This clonotype was detected only a few times. The chain employs TRBV12-3 or TRBV12-4 and TRBJ2-3; D gene uncertain. There are 13 residues in the CDR3. V lost 2 bases and J 4 bases, leaving 7 bases between the germline ends. The chain's CDR3 is CASSLSGSDTQYF. The CDR3 DNA is TGTGCCAGCAGTTTATCCGGGTCAGATACGCAGTATTTT.

This clonotype was observed a few times. J is TRBJ1-3 and V is TRBV5-1, with 8 bases identical to TRBD1. The germline gives CDR1 SGHRS, CDR2 YFSETQ. V shed 3 bases and J 0 bases; nucleotides not matched to a gene: 5. The CDR3 runs 16 residues. The CDR3 spells CASSSGTGHSGNTIYF. The DNA of the CDR3 is TGCGCCAGCAGCTCCGGGACAGGCCACTCTGGAAACACCATATATTTT.

As for this clonotype: This clone may be a read error of a much larger clone one base away. This rearrangement joins TRBV29-1 to TRBJ2-5; D possibly corresponds to TRBD1 (5 bases). CDR1 is SQVTM, CDR2 ANQGSEA, per germline. The V end lost 4 bases, the J end lost 5 bases, and 11 bases lay between the germline ends. The CDR3 has 12 residues. The CDR3 nucleotides are TGCAGCGTTGGAGAGACAGTCGAGACCCAGTACTTC. Translating gives CSVGETVETQYF. Drawing the rest from reference TRBV29-1 and TRBJ2-5, the complete variable domain is SAVISQKPSRDICQRGTSLTIQCQVDSQVTMMFWYRQQPGQSLTLIATANQGSEATYESGFVIDKFPISRPNLTFSTLTVSNMSPEDSSIYLCSVGETVETQYFGPGTRLLVL.

The chain has TRBV4-2 and TRBJ1-1; D remains ambiguous. Germline CDR1 and CDR2: LGHNA and YNFKEQ. Trimming shortened V by 5 bases and J by 6 bases, and 16 bases separated the two germline ends. CDR3 length equals 14 residues. The CDR3 spells CASSDRRVGSEAFF. For the CDR3, the DNA is TGTGCCAGCAGCGATAGGAGGGTTGGTTCTGAAGCTTTCTTT.

The chain links TRBV19 to TRBJ1-1; D call uncertain. CDR3 length: 13 amino acids. The V gene lost 4 bases and the J gene lost 11 bases, with 17 bases spanning the gap. Germline CDR1 reads LNHDA; CDR2 reads SQIVND (reference sequence). This chain's CDR3 is CASSRTEGYGAFF. The CDR3 DNA reads TGTGCCAGTAGTAGGACGGAAGGGTATGGGGCTTTCTTT.

This clonotype was seen a single time. The chain employs TRBV5-1 and TRBJ2-1; D is possibly TRBD1 or TRBD2 (6 bases each). Germline V lookup: CDR1 SGHRS, CDR2 YFSETQ. Trimming shortened V by 6 bases and J by 2 bases, and 12 bases separated the two germline ends. CDR3 length: 14 residues. CDR3 protein: CASTTGGAYNEQFF. The CDR3 DNA sequence: TGCGCCAGCACCACCGGGGGCGCCTACAATGAGCAGTTCTTC.

This clonotype was seen more than once but under ten times. The J gene is TRBJ1-1, the V gene TRBV6-2 or TRBV6-3; possible D gene TRBD1, 5 bases. The V gene lost 1 base and the J gene lost 4 bases, with 19 bases spanning the gap. From germline, CDR1 is MNHEY and CDR2 SVGEGT. The CDR3 spans 17 residues. In DNA form, the CDR3 reads TGTGCCAGCAGTTACTTCCTAACAGGTAGATACGTCACTGAAGCTTTCTTT. It translates to CASSYFLTGRYVTEAFF.

There are a few counts of this clonotype. V and J are TRBV20-1 and TRBJ2-1; perhaps TRBD2 as D (6 bases). The CDR3 totals 14 residues. The germline gives CDR1 DFQATT, CDR2 SNEGSKA (reference sequence). Trimming took 5 bases from V and 4 from J, leaving 15 bases between them. CDR3 in amino acids: CSAYSRGGYNEQFF. The CDR3 DNA reads TGCAGTGCTTACTCTCGGGGAGGTTACAATGAGCAGTTCTTC.

This clonotype has just a few counts. V gene TRBV5-4 combines with J gene TRBJ1-1; a possible D gene is TRBD1 (6 bases). The CDR3 extends over 15 amino acids. CDR1 and CDR2 (germline): SGHNT, YYREEE (reference sequence). V lost 4 bases, J lost 4 bases, and 17 bases lay in between. CDR3 DNA sequence: TGTGCCAGCAGCCCCGGGGGGGCGGAGGGCACTGAAGCTTTCTTT. Amino acid sequence: CASSPGGAEGTEAFF.

The V and J genes are TRBV12-3 or TRBV12-4 and TRBJ2-7; 9 nucleotides line up with TRBD1. This CDR3 contains 13 residues. The ends lost 5 bases at V and 5 bases at J; junction bases unmatched: 4. In DNA form, the CDR3 reads TGTGCCAGCAGTCCAAGGACAGGGGACGAGCAGTACGTC. It yields the protein CASSPRTGDEQYV.